These 21 T cell receptor beta chains were all obtained from the same sample, sequenced in a study of blood T cell repertoires in COVID-19. Repertoires were generated with immunoSEQ multiplex PCR, while TCRdb's copy carries only in-frame clones and drops some. The table lists approximately 150,000 clones, about 85% of them singletons. Sequenced material: PBMCs or T cells enriched from blood (not recorded which). Source of these receptors: a woman aged 40 to 55 who had been exposed to COVID-19.

The J gene is TRBJ1-5, the V gene TRBV28; D may be TRBD1 (5 bases). V shed 4 bases and J shed 6 bases, with 13 bases lying between them. Germline assignment: CDR1 MDHEN and CDR2 SYDVKM. CDR3 length: 14 amino acids. The CDR3 loop reads CASSSGSRGQPQHF. CDR3 bases: TGTGCCAGCAGTTCAGGGTCTAGGGGTCAGCCCCAGCATTTT.

This sequence joins TRBV5-4 and TRBJ2-7, with D possibly being TRBD1 (7 bases). Germline V gene lookup returns CDR1 SGHNT and CDR2 YYREEE (reference sequence). This CDR3 has 16 amino acids. The V end was cut by 4 bases, the J end by 5 bases, with 22 bases between. The chain's CDR3 is CASSDIGQAGRHEQYF. The DNA for the CDR3 is TGTGCCAGCAGCGACATTGGACAGGCGGGAAGACACGAGCAGTACTTC. Using reference TRBV5-4 and TRBJ2-7 for the parts outside the CDR3, the full variable domain is ETGVTQSPTHLIKTRGQQVTLRCSSQSGHNTVSWYQQALGQGPQFIFQYYREEENGRGNFPPRFSGLQFPNYSSELNVNALELDDSALYLCASSDIGQAGRHEQYFGPGTRLTVT.

The J gene is TRBJ2-7, the V gene TRBV28, with D possibly being TRBD2 (6 bases). The germline CDR1 and CDR2 sequences are MDHEN and SYDVKM. Trimming removed 1 base at V and 1 base at J, with 8 bases between. This CDR3 region has 14 residues. The CDR3 coding sequence is TGTGCCAGCAGTTTATCGGGGGAGTCCTACGAGCAGTACTTC. This sequence encodes CASSLSGESYEQYF.

The chain has TRBV27 and TRBJ2-3, with 8 bases matching TRBD1. The CDR3 is made up of 16 amino acids. The ends lost 6 bases at V and 2 bases at J; junction bases unmatched: 10. Germline assignment: CDR1 MNHEY and CDR2 SMNVEV (reference sequence). This CDR3 is CASRRVRDRTTDTQYF. The CDR3 DNA reads as TGTGCCAGCAGACGGGTCCGGGACAGGACCACAGATACGCAGTATTTT.

The J gene is TRBJ1-5, the V gene TRBV28; D is ambiguous. Germline V gene data show CDR1 as MDHEN and CDR2 as SYDVKM. This CDR3 is 13 amino acids long. V lost 4 bases, J lost 3 bases, and 7 bases lay in between. CDR3 coding DNA: TGTGCCAGCAGTTCAGGAACCAATCAGCCCCAGCATTTT. As protein: CASSSGTNQPQHF.

The chain couples TRBV5-6 to TRBJ2-5; 11 bases fit TRBD2. The CDR3 has 17 residues. Germline assignment: CDR1 SGHDT and CDR2 YYEEEE. Unmatched junction bases numbered 13, after V lost 4 bases and J lost 5 bases. The CDR3, as DNA: TGTGCCAGCAGCATCTGGACTAGCGGGTGGGTTGAGGAGACCCAGTACTTC. Translating it yields CASSIWTSGWVEETQYF.

This chain joins TRBV19 and TRBJ1-2; D gene ambiguous. The CDR3 spans 11 residues. The V and J ends lost 6 bases and 8 bases respectively, with 10 bases between them. Germline values: CDR1 LNHDA, CDR2 SQIVND (reference sequence). CDR3 coding DNA: TGTGCCAGTAGCTTAGCGGAGGGCTACACCTTC. Protein sequence: CASSLAEGYTF.

The chain carries TRBV18 and TRBJ2-1; 8 positions agree with TRBD2. The J segment lost 7 bases and the V segment lost 0 bases, leaving 11 bases of the junction unmatched. The CDR3 is 17 residues long. Germline lookup yields CDR1 KGHSH and CDR2 LQKENI. The CDR3, as DNA: TGTGCCAGCTCACCACCCAACGGGAGGGCCACTGGGAATGAGCAGTTCTTC. The encoded protein is CASSPPNGRATGNEQFF. The entire variable domain, with the rest obtained from reference TRBV18 and TRBJ2-1, is as follows: NAGVMQNPRHLVRRRGQEARLRCSPMKGHSHVYWYRQLPEEGLKFMVYLQKENIIDESGMPKERFSAEFPKEGPSILRIQQVVRGDSAAYFCASSPPNGRATGNEQFFGPGTRLTVL.

As DNA, the CDR3 is TGTGCCAGCAGAGCAGGGGGCAATCAGCCCCAGCATTTT. This sequence encodes CASRAGGNQPQHF. The rearrangement uses TRBV6-5 and TRBJ1-5; the D gene is possibly TRBD1 (6 bases). Germline CDR1 is MNHEY and CDR2 is SVGAGI. This CDR3 contains 13 residues. The V end was cut by 6 bases, the J end by 2 bases, with 8 bases between.

This chain connects TRBV11-2 to TRBJ2-1; TRBD2 agrees at 11 bases. Trimming removed 3 bases from V and 9 bases from J; junction bases left unmatched: 10. CDR1 is SGHAT and CDR2 is FQNNGV in the germline V gene. The CDR3 contains 16 residues. The CDR3 nucleotides are TGTGCCAGCAGCTTTCATAGCGGGGGGGATTTAGGTGAGCAGTTCTTC. Protein sequence: CASSFHSGGDLGEQFF.

The chain uses TRBV5-4 and TRBJ2-7, with TRBD2 matching 7 bases. This CDR3 is built from 15 residues. J gave up 4 bases and V 3 bases, and 10 bases lay outside the gene matches. Per the germline V gene, CDR1 is SGHNT and CDR2 is YYREEE (reference sequence). DNA of the CDR3: TGTGCCAGCAGCTATGGCGGGGGAACTAAGTACGAGCAGTACTTC. As protein: CASSYGGGTKYEQYF.

J is TRBJ2-3 and V is TRBV28, with 11 bases that match TRBD2. CDR1 and CDR2 (germline): MDHEN, SYDVKM. The CDR3 runs to 16 residues. Germline trimming cut 4 bases from V and 6 bases from J; bases unmatched to any gene: 9. The CDR3: CASSSTGTSGGDTQYF. CDR3 DNA: TGTGCCAGCAGTTCAACCGGGACTAGCGGAGGGGATACGCAGTATTTT.

The V call is TRBV7-2, the J call TRBJ2-2, with a tentative D call TRBD1 (6 bases). Trimming pared 4 bases from V and 1 base from J, leaving 13 bases between. The CDR3 totals 16 residues. Germline V gives CDR1 SGHTA, CDR2 FQGNSA. The CDR3 spells CASSSTGLGNTGELFF. CDR3 nucleotide sequence: TGTGCCAGCAGCTCTACAGGGTTAGGGAACACCGGGGAGCTGTTTTTT.

The rearrangement uses TRBV5-1 and TRBJ2-5, with TRBD2 matching over 8 bases. With 3 bases clipped from V and 7 bases from J, the junction kept 2 bases outside the gene matches. This CDR3 comprises 12 residues. Germline V gene lookup returns CDR1 SGHRS and CDR2 YFSETQ. CDR3 DNA: TGCGCCAGCAGCTACGGGAGGGCGACCCAGTACTTC. This sequence encodes CASSYGRATQYF.

V and J are TRBV6-1 and TRBJ1-5; D remains ambiguous. Looked up from germline, CDR1 is MNHNS and CDR2 is SASEGT. Trimming pared 1 base from V and 6 bases from J, leaving 7 bases between. The CDR3 is made up of 13 amino acids. The CDR3 protein is CASSEGRVQPQHF. CDR3 nucleotide sequence: TGTGCCAGCAGTGAAGGGAGGGTTCAGCCCCAGCATTTT.

The V and J genes are TRBV11-3 and TRBJ2-2; 8 bases are shared with TRBD1. CDR3 size: 16 residues. Germline assignment: CDR1 SGHNT and CDR2 YENEEA. Trimming cost V 5 bases and J 7 bases; bases outside gene matches: 12. The CDR3 sequence: CASSQPTGGGFGELFF. CDR3 in DNA: TGTGCCAGCAGCCAACCTACAGGGGGAGGTTTCGGGGAGCTGTTTTTT. Looking up the rest from reference TRBV11-3 and TRBJ2-2 gives the full variable domain: EAGVVQSPRYKIIEKKQPVAFWCNPISGHNTLYWYLQNLGQGPELLIRYENEEAVDDSQLPKDRFSAERLKGVDSTLKIQPAELGDSAVYLCASSQPTGGGFGELFFGEGSRLTVL.

This sequence joins TRBV12-3 or TRBV12-4 and TRBJ1-1; TRBD1 might be the D (5 bases). V was clipped by 3 bases and J by 5 bases, with 10 bases between them. The CDR3 length is 13 residues. The CDR3 nucleotides read TGTGCCAGCAGTTTGAGCAGGGATACTGAAGCTTTCTTT. Protein: CASSLSRDTEAFF.

The chain is built from TRBV4-3 and TRBJ1-3; TRBD1 matches 10 bases. Germline V lookup: CDR1 LGHNA, CDR2 YSLEER. This CDR3 has 16 residues. The J segment lost 2 bases and the V segment lost 0 bases, leaving 1 base of the junction unmatched. CDR3 coding DNA: TGCGCCAGCAGCCAAGAAGGACAGGGGGCTGGAAACACCATATATTTT. Translating gives CASSQEGQGAGNTIYF.

The chain has TRBV29-1 and TRBJ1-1; D ambiguous. The CDR3 runs to 12 residues. V dropped 7 bases and J dropped 1 base, with 10 bases sitting between them. From germline, CDR1 is SQVTM and CDR2 ANQGSEA. CDR3 in amino acids: CSARLPNTEAFF. The CDR3 DNA sequence: TGCAGCGCCAGACTCCCGAACACTGAAGCTTTCTTT.

The chain combines TRBV2 with TRBJ1-4; D is undetermined. The CDR3 loop spans 14 amino acids. Germline CDR1 reads SNHLY; CDR2 reads FYNNEI. Trimming stripped 2 bases from V and 7 bases from J, with 11 bases between. DNA for the CDR3: TGTGCCAGCAGTGAAACCCGATCAGGTGAAAAACTGTTTTTT. Protein: CASSETRSGEKLFF.

This clone appeared a single time. V usage is TRBV2 and J usage is TRBJ2-5; the match to TRBD2 covers 13 bases. The CDR3 is 15 amino acids. The V gene end was trimmed by 7 bases and the J gene end by 0 bases; junction bases not matched to a gene: 2. CDR1 is SNHLY, CDR2 FYNNEI, per germline. The CDR3 here is CASKGTSGDQETQYF. In DNA, the CDR3 is TGTGCCAGCAAGGGGACTAGCGGGGACCAAGAGACCCAGTACTTC.